These 3 T cell receptor beta chains were sequenced from one sample in a study of T cell repertoires in cytomegalovirus infection. TCRdb processed the reads anew with MiXCR; each CDR3 protein has one entry. The sample carries under 850,000 distinct CDR3 sequences, approximately 34% recorded once. Material: PBMCs. The origin of the receptors is a human donor in good health (CMV status not recorded). Some clones in this sample may be carry-over from other donors' samples.

The V call is TRBV10-3, the J call TRBJ2-1, with 7 bases aligning to TRBD2. The CDR3 is 15 residues long. Losses at the gene ends were 3 bases for V and 1 base for J; bases not matched to a gene: 3. CDR1 is ENHRY, CDR2 SYGVKD, per germline. The CDR3 nucleotides are TGTGCCATCAGTGACGGCGGGGGATCCTACAATGAGCAGTTCTTC. Translating gives CAISDGGGSYNEQFF.

The chain employs TRBV28 and TRBJ2-1; no reliable D call. The CDR3 runs 11 residues. The germline V gene encodes CDR1 MDHEN and CDR2 SYDVKM. V dropped 6 bases and J dropped 10 bases, with 10 bases sitting between them. For the CDR3, the DNA is TGTGCCAGCAGCTCGACCAGGGAGCAGTTCTTC. Its translation: CASSSTREQFF.

Concerning this clonotype: Since the CDR3 does not end with the conserved phenylalanine or tryptophan, this likely comes from a read error. Here the CDR3 DNA reads TGTGCCAGCAGTCGGGGGACAGGCCCCAGCAATGAGCAGTTCTTA. It specifies CASSRGTGPSNEQFL. V is TRBV6-4 and J is TRBJ2-1, with 8 positions matching TRBD1. With 5 bases clipped from V and 6 bases from J, the junction kept 9 bases outside the gene matches. Germline loops: CDR1 MRHNA, CDR2 SNTAGT. CDR3 length: 15 residues.